What follows are 13 T cell receptor beta chains derived from one specimen sequenced in a study of T cells in Graves' hyperthyroidism and ophthalmopathy. Amplification of TCR beta CDR3 regions used RNA as the template. Carried out on the TCR CDR3, a first-round RT-PCR used the HTBI primer set. TCRdb itself ran the multiplex PCR reads through MiXCR, one entry per CDR3 protein. This sample has approximately 320,000 distinct CDR3 sequences, with approximately 15% found just once. The sample taken for sequencing was blood. The receptor source for this set is a man aged 25-45 years with Graves' hyperthyroidism.

This clonotype was counted many times. The junction departs from the called germline gene at one end, perhaps through a read error. The chain combines TRBV18 with TRBJ1-2, with a possible D match to TRBD1 (5 bases). The CDR3 spans 16 residues. Germline values: CDR1 KGHSH, CDR2 LQKENI. The CDR3 DNA is TGTGCCAGCTCTCCACCGGGACCGGCCTTTAACTATGGCTACACCTTC. Translated, it gives CASSPPGPAFNYGYTF. Supplemented by reference TRBV18 and TRBJ1-2, the full variable domain reads NAGVMQNPRHLVRRRGQEARLRCSPMKGHSHVYWYRQLPEEGLKFMVYLQKENIIDESGMPKERFSAEFPKEGPSILRIQQVVRGDSAAYFCASSPPGPAFNYGYTFGSGTRLTVV.

The sample holds many counts of this clonotype. V usage is TRBV29-1 and J usage is TRBJ2-7; a possible D gene is TRBD1 (5 bases). The CDR3 contains 13 residues. From germline, CDR1 is SQVTM and CDR2 ANQGSEA. Deletions cut 5 bases from V and 0 bases from J, with 11 bases between. CDR3 loop: CSVRTPSSYEQYF. The CDR3, as DNA: TGCAGCGTTAGGACACCGAGCTCCTACGAGCAGTACTTC.

V usage is TRBV20-1 and J usage is TRBJ2-2; either TRBD1 or TRBD2 may fit D (5 bases each). Germline lookup yields CDR1 DFQATT and CDR2 SNEGSKA (reference sequence). V lost 0 bases and J lost 3, with 14 bases in between. CDR3 length equals 16 residues. CDR3 sequence (DNA): TGCAGTGCTAGAGAAAGCTCTAGAGGGGACACCGGGGAGCTGTTTTTT. It yields the protein CSARESSRGDTGELFF.

This clonotype was detected ten times or more. V and J are TRBV2 and TRBJ2-7, with 13 bases matching TRBD2. Germline lookup yields CDR1 SNHLY and CDR2 FYNNEI. V shed 4 bases and J 6 bases; nucleotides not matched to a gene: 6. The CDR3 loop spans 15 amino acids. CDR3 residues: CASSGTSGRASEQYF. The CDR3 coding sequence is TGTGCCAGCAGTGGAACTAGCGGGAGGGCCTCCGAGCAGTACTTC.

The gene calls are TRBV7-2 and TRBJ1-1; D uncertain. The CDR3 contains 15 residues. V lost 5 bases, J lost 7 bases, and 20 bases lay in between. Germline V gene lookup returns CDR1 SGHTA and CDR2 FQGNSA. The CDR3 sequence: CASSEGSTIAYEAFF. The CDR3 DNA sequence: TGTGCCAGCAGCGAGGGCAGCACGATAGCCTATGAAGCTTTCTTT.

This clonotype was detected many times. J is TRBJ2-3 and V is TRBV28; D remains ambiguous. This CDR3 region has 13 residues. Germline V gene lookup returns CDR1 MDHEN and CDR2 SYDVKM. V was pared by 7 bases and J by 6 bases, with 14 bases between. This chain's CDR3 is CASTGEGRDTQYF. The CDR3 DNA is TGTGCCAGCACAGGCGAAGGGCGGGATACGCAGTATTTT.

This clonotype came up many times. The V call is TRBV20-1, the J call TRBJ2-7; possible D gene TRBD2, 6 bases. Germline values: CDR1 DFQATT, CDR2 SNEGSKA (reference sequence). Trimming pared 6 bases from V and 2 bases from J, leaving 17 bases between. The CDR3 has 14 amino acids. CDR3: CSAVGPRDPYEQYF. The CDR3 DNA follows: TGCAGTGCCGTAGGGCCGCGGGACCCCTACGAGCAGTACTTC.

In its sample, this clonotype was seen a few times. The CDR3 nucleotides are TGTGCCAGCAGTGTTAACAATCAGCCCCAGCATTTT. This translates into CASSVNNQPQHF. The chain carries TRBV6-1 and TRBJ1-5; D gene ambiguous. The V and J ends lost 4 bases and 3 bases respectively, with 4 bases between them. The CDR3 has 12 amino acids. Germline assignment: CDR1 MNHNS and CDR2 SASEGT.

The chain has TRBV11-2 and TRBJ2-1; D is undetermined. V was cut by 5 bases and J by 0 bases, with 14 bases left in between. CDR1 is SGHAT and CDR2 is FQNNGV in the germline V gene. CDR3 length equals 16 residues. In nucleotides, the CDR3 is TGTGCCAGCAGCCAAGACACGGGCCTCTCCTACAATGAGCAGTTCTTC. Translated: CASSQDTGLSYNEQFF.

This clonotype was counted ten times or more. The V and J genes are TRBV20-1 and TRBJ1-1, with D hard to call. CDR1 and CDR2 from the germline V gene are DFQATT and SNEGSKA (reference sequence). This CDR3 has 13 amino acids. Trimming took off 1 base at V and 4 bases at J, with 10 bases between the two ends. The CDR3 DNA reads as TGCAGTGCTAGAGGAGGTATGACCACTGAAGCTTTCTTT. This sequence encodes CSARGGMTTEAFF.

This clonotype was counted many times. This chain links TRBV28 with TRBJ2-1; 9 bases line up with TRBD2. The CDR3 is 15 amino acids. CDR1 is MDHEN and CDR2 is SYDVKM in the germline V gene. The J segment lost 8 bases and the V segment lost 5 bases, leaving 10 bases of the junction unmatched. The CDR3 reads CASSVTGLAFDEQFF. The CDR3 coding sequence is TGTGCCAGCAGTGTAACGGGACTAGCTTTCGATGAGCAGTTCTTC.

A few counts support this clonotype. V is TRBV5-7 and J is TRBJ1-4; D is possibly TRBD1 (6 bases). TRBV5-7 is recorded as an ORF, its role being uncertain. Trimming removed 0 bases from V and 2 bases from J, with 14 bases in between. The CDR3 sequence is 17 residues long. The CDR3 sequence is CASSLVGQGSTNEKLFF. CDR3 sequence (DNA): TGTGCCAGCAGCTTGGTTGGGCAGGGGTCGACTAATGAAAAACTGTTTTTT.

V usage is TRBV18 and J usage is TRBJ1-1, with TRBD1 identical over 7 bases. The length of the CDR3 is 15 residues. The trim removed 3 bases at V and 1 base at J, leaving 5 bases unmatched. The germline V gene has CDR1 KGHSH and CDR2 LQKENI. The CDR3 bases are TGTGCCAGCTCACCGGAGACAGGGCCGAACACTGAAGCTTTCTTT. Amino acids: CASSPETGPNTEAFF.